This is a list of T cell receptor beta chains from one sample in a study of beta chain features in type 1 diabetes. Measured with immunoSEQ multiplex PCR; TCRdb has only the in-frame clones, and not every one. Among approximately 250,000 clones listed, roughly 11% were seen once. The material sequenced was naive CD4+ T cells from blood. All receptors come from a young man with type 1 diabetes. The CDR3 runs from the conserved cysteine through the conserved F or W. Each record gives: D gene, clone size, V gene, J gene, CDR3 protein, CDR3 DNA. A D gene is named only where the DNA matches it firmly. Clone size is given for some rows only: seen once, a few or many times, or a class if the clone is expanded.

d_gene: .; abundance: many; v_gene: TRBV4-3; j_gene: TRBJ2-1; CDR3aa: CASSRQVLEEQFF; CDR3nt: TGCGCCAGCAGCCGACAGGTTTTAGAGGAGCAGTTCTTC
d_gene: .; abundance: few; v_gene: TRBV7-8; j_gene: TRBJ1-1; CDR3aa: CASSLVSRGNTEAFF; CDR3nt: TGTGCCAGCAGCTTAGTGAGCAGGGGGAACACTGAAGCTTTCTTT
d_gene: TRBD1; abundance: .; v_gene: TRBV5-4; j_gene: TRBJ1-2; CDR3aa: CASSPQGAPGYTF; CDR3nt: TGTGCCAGCAGCCCGCAGGGGGCGCCCGGCTACACCTTC
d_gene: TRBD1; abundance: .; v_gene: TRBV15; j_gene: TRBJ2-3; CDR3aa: CATSRDPPGGSTDTQYF; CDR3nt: TGTGCCACCAGCAGAGATCCCCCAGGGGGTAGTACAGATACGCAGTATTTT
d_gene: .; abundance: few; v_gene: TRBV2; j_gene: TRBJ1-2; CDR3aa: CASRGGFYGYTF; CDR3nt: TGTGCCAGCAGGGGAGGATTCTATGGCTACACCTTC
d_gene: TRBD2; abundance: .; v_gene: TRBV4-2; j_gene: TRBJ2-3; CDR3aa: CASSRAGADTQYF; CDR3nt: TGTGCCAGCAGCCGAGCGGGGGCAGATACGCAGTATTTT
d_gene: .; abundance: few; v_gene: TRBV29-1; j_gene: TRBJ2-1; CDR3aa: CSVDATRHHYNEQFF; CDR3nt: TGCAGCGTTGACGCTACTAGACATCATTACAATGAGCAGTTCTTC
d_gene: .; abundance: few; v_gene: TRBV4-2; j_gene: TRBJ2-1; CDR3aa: CASSLAEYNEQFF; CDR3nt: TGTGCCAGCAGCCTAGCGGAATACAATGAGCAGTTCTTC
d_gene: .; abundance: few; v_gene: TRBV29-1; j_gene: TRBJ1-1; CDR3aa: CSARDTGLAFF; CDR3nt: TGCAGCGCCCGGGACACCGGTTTAGCTTTCTTT
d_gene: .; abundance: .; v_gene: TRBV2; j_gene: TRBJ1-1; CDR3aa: CASTTNRGAEAFF; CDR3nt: TGTGCCAGCACCACAAACCGAGGAGCTGAAGCTTTCTTT
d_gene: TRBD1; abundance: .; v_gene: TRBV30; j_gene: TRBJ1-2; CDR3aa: CAWRGQGRGYTF; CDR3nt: TGTGCCTGGAGGGGACAGGGGAGGGGCTACACCTTC
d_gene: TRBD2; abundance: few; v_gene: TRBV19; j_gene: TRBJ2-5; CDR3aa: CASSFRLADQETQYF; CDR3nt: TGTGCCAGTAGTTTCCGACTAGCTGATCAAGAGACCCAGTACTTC
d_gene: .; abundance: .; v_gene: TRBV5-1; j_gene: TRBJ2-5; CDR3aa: CASSVQVVQETQYF; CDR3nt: TGCGCCAGCAGCGTACAGGTAGTTCAAGAGACCCAGTACTTC
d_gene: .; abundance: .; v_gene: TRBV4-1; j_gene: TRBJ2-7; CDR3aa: CASSQNGPGRAYEQYF; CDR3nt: TGCGCCAGCAGCCAAAATGGCCCAGGTAGAGCCTACGAGCAGTACTTC
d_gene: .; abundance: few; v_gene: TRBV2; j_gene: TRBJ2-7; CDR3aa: CASSVDSAGEQYF; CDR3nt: TGTGCCAGCTCTGTGGACAGCGCGGGTGAGCAGTACTTC
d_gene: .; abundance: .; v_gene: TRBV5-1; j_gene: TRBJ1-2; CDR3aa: CASSLVPGPYTF; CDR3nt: TGCGCCAGCAGCTTGGTCCCGGGTCCCTACACCTTC
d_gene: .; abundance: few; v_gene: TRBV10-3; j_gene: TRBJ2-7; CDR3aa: CAIREGQGSSYEQYF; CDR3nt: TGTGCCATCAGGGAGGGCCAAGGGAGCTCCTACGAGCAGTACTTC
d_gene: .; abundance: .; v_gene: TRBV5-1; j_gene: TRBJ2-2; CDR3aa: CASSLIRVTGELFF; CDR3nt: TGCGCCAGCAGCTTGATCCGGGTAACCGGGGAGCTGTTTTTT